This T cell receptor beta chain was recorded in a study of CD4+ T cells in melanoma. Study-wide points: In melanoma, neoantigen-specific CD4+ T cells reportedly differed in differentiation state.

V was clipped by 5 bases and J by 11 bases, with 18 bases between them. This CDR3 spans 13 amino acids. Germline CDR1 LNHDA, CDR2 SQIVND (reference sequence). With regard to this clone: Its antigen remains unidentified.

Clones were sequenced by immunoSEQ multiplex PCR, and TCRdb holds only the in-frame ones, with some missing. This sample has 110,000 to 150,000 clones, with about nine tenths found just once. The TCR comes from a human donor with melanoma. The V call is TRBV19, the J call TRBJ1-1; D gene uncertain. The CDR3 reads CASSVTERVLAFF. CDR3 in DNA: TGTGCCAGTAGTGTTACCGAGCGGGTCTTGGCTTTCTTT.